The 22 T cell receptor beta chains in this list originate from one sample, sequenced in a study of cytomegalovirus exposure and HLA in healthy donors. PCR involved 60 Vbeta and 13 Jbeta primers. Data came from immunoSEQ multiplex PCR; TCRdb stores just in-frame clones and leaves some out. Of about 220,000 clones in the sample, 82% were seen once. The sequencing input was PBMCs. Receptors were obtained from a middle-aged man in good health and CMV-seropositive.

This clone was seen only a few times. The rearrangement links TRBV19 to TRBJ2-7, with 8 bases identical to TRBD2. Germline CDR1 reads LNHDA; CDR2 reads SQIVND (reference sequence). CDR3 length: 14 residues. V gave up 1 base and J gave up 4 bases; unmatched junction bases: 3. The CDR3 is CASSIGSGSYEQYF. The CDR3 DNA sequence: TGTGCCAGTAGTATAGGGAGCGGGAGTTACGAGCAGTACTTC.

This chain links TRBV28 with TRBJ2-1; D gene ambiguous. Germline CDR1 reads MDHEN; CDR2 reads SYDVKM. The CDR3 totals 12 residues. With 5 bases removed from V and 8 bases from J, the gap between germline ends came to 10 bases. In DNA, the CDR3 is TGTGCCAGCAGTCAATTTCGGGATGAGCAGTTCTTC. It translates to CASSQFRDEQFF.

The rearrangement joins TRBV2 to TRBJ1-2; D gene unclear. Trimming shortened V by 7 bases and J by 4 bases, and 16 bases separated the two germline ends. CDR1 and CDR2 from the germline V gene are SNHLY and FYNNEI. CDR3 length equals 14 residues. The CDR3 is CASTLEVLAYGYTF. CDR3 coding DNA: TGTGCCAGCACCCTTGAAGTATTGGCCTATGGCTACACCTTC.

This chain joins TRBV29-1 and TRBJ1-1, with a tentative D call TRBD1 (5 bases). Deletions cut 3 bases from V and 4 bases from J, with 12 bases between. The CDR3 runs 13 residues. Germline V gives CDR1 SQVTM, CDR2 ANQGSEA. The CDR3 protein is CSVDSGSATEAFF. Written as DNA, the CDR3 is TGCAGCGTTGACTCAGGGTCGGCCACTGAAGCTTTCTTT.

The chain's CDR3 is CASGSYNEQFF. The CDR3 bases are TGTGCCAGCGGGAGTTACAATGAGCAGTTCTTC. V is TRBV19 and J is TRBJ2-1, with D possibly TRBD2 on 6 matching bases. This CDR3 is 11 amino acids long. Trimming removed 9 bases from V and 4 bases from J, with 7 bases in between. CDR1 and CDR2 from the germline V gene are LNHDA and SQIVND (reference sequence).

In its sample, this clone was seen a few times. The chain is built from TRBV25-1 and TRBJ2-7; TRBD2 aligns across 14 bases. Germline CDR1 reads MGHDK; CDR2 reads SYGVNS. The CDR3 length is 16 residues. The junction had 6 bases not matched to a gene; V was cut back by 3 bases and J by 5 bases. This CDR3 reads CASSDHGLAGGHEQYF. Here the CDR3 DNA reads TGTGCCAGCAGTGACCACGGACTAGCGGGAGGTCACGAGCAGTACTTC.

The V gene is TRBV27, the J gene TRBJ1-1; D uncertain. This CDR3 contains 13 residues. The germline gives CDR1 MNHEY, CDR2 SMNVEV (reference sequence). Trimming cost V 0 bases and J 10 bases, with 12 bases left between them. The CDR3 DNA sequence: TGTGCCAGCAGTTTATCCGCGGGTAGCGGAGCTTTCTTT. As protein: CASSLSAGSGAFF.

The chain joins TRBV5-1 to TRBJ2-7, with D hard to call. The CDR3 covers 10 residues. Germline assignment: CDR1 SGHRS and CDR2 YFSETQ. Between the trimmed V and J ends, which lost 5 bases and 6 bases, there was a span of 6 bases. CDR3 in DNA: TGCGCCAGCAGAGAGAGCGAGCAGTACGTC. Encoded protein: CASRESEQYV.

This chain uses TRBV6-5 with TRBJ1-1; D gene unclear. Trimming took 4 bases from V and 5 from J, leaving 17 bases between them. The CDR3 loop spans 15 amino acids. Germline V gene data show CDR1 as MNHEY and CDR2 as SVGAGI. The CDR3 here is CASSSVGPGMTEAFF. The CDR3 DNA follows: TGTGCCAGCAGTTCGGTAGGGCCGGGGATGACTGAAGCTTTCTTT.

The chain carries TRBV19 and TRBJ2-1, with 10 bases matching TRBD1. Germline assignment: CDR1 LNHDA and CDR2 SQIVND (reference sequence). V gave up 6 bases and J gave up 6 bases; unmatched junction bases: 14. CDR3 size: 17 residues. CDR3 in DNA: TGTGCCAGTAGCCCCCGACAGGGGGCTCAAGCAGCCAATGAGCAGTTCTTC. This gives the protein CASSPRQGAQAANEQFF.

This clone was counted a single time. This chain joins TRBV11-2 and TRBJ1-5; TRBD1 might be the D (5 bases). Per the germline V gene, CDR1 is SGHAT and CDR2 is FQNNGV. V was shortened by 5 bases and J by 5 bases, with 13 bases between the two germline ends. This CDR3 spans 14 amino acids. The chain's CDR3 is CASSPRADYQPQHF. CDR3 coding DNA: TGTGCCAGCAGCCCCAGGGCGGATTATCAGCCCCAGCATTTT.

V usage is TRBV11-2 and J usage is TRBJ1-5; D gene ambiguous. The V gene lost 1 base and the J gene lost 5 bases, with 6 bases spanning the gap. This CDR3 contains 13 residues. The germline V gene encodes CDR1 SGHAT and CDR2 FQNNGV. The CDR3 spells CASSLGPDQPQHF. In DNA form, the CDR3 reads TGTGCCAGCAGCTTAGGGCCAGATCAGCCCCAGCATTTT.

In DNA, the CDR3 is TGTGCCAGTAGTAAGACTAGCGGGAGAAGCAATGAGCAGTTCTTC. Translated, it gives CASSKTSGRSNEQFF. The rearrangement links TRBV19 to TRBJ2-1, with 12 bases fitting TRBD2. Trimming took 4 bases from V and 6 from J; bases not matched to a gene: 4. CDR3 size: 15 residues. In germline, CDR1 is LNHDA, CDR2 SQIVND (reference sequence).

The chain couples TRBV5-1 to TRBJ1-1, with D possibly matching TRBD1 (6 bases). CDR3 length: 15 residues. Deletions cut 1 base from V and 10 bases from J, with 20 bases between. Germline V gene data show CDR1 as SGHRS and CDR2 as YFSETQ. The CDR3 reads CASSLNSGGAVGAFF. DNA for the CDR3: TGCGCCAGCAGCTTGAATTCTGGGGGCGCGGTAGGAGCTTTCTTT.

The count of this clone is one. The V and J genes are TRBV27 and TRBJ2-7; TRBD1 matches at 10 bases. The CDR3 has 14 residues. Trimming at V came to 5 bases and at J to 6 bases, leaving 7 bases not matched to a gene. Germline V gene sequence: CDR1 MNHEY, CDR2 SMNVEV (reference sequence). The DNA of the CDR3 is TGTGCCAGCAGTAGGACAGGGGGACCTCGCGAGCAGTACTTC. Its protein product is CASSRTGGPREQYF.

V is TRBV6-1 and J is TRBJ1-1, with TRBD1 matching over 9 bases. Germline assignment: CDR1 MNHNS and CDR2 SASEGT. This CDR3 has 14 residues. V lost 1 base, J lost 9 bases, and 6 bases stayed unmatched. CDR3: CASSEGSDRGQAFF. DNA for the CDR3: TGTGCCAGCAGTGAAGGGTCGGACAGGGGCCAAGCTTTCTTT.

The gene calls are TRBV27 and TRBJ1-1; D uncertain. Looked up from germline, CDR1 is MNHEY and CDR2 is SMNVEV (reference sequence). This CDR3 region has 18 residues. Trimming stripped 6 bases from V and 0 bases from J, with 23 bases between. The CDR3 loop reads CASSPLRLSEVLNTEAFF. In DNA, the CDR3 is TGTGCCAGCAGCCCTCTGCGGTTGTCAGAAGTATTGAACACTGAAGCTTTCTTT.

The chain has TRBV25-1 and TRBJ2-7; maybe TRBD1 (5 bases). Trimming left V 7 bases short and J 5 bases short, with 9 bases between. Per the germline V gene, CDR1 is MGHDK and CDR2 is SYGVNS. The CDR3 contains 11 residues. In DNA form, the CDR3 reads TGTGCCAGCACCGTAGGGGACGAGCAGTACTTC. Translated, it gives CASTVGDEQYF.

The chain carries TRBV19 and TRBJ2-7, with 8 bases that match TRBD1. V trimming: 3 bases; J trimming: 2 bases; junction bases outside the gene matches: 6. CDR1 and CDR2 (germline): LNHDA, SQIVND (reference sequence). The CDR3 loop spans 15 amino acids. CDR3 amino acids: CASSIQDRAPYEQYF. CDR3 nucleotides: TGTGCCAGTAGTATCCAGGACAGGGCTCCCTACGAGCAGTACTTC.

The chain uses TRBV10-1 and TRBJ2-1, with 11 positions matching TRBD1. Germline V CDR1 and CDR2: WNHNN, SYGVQD (reference sequence). CDR3 length equals 14 residues. Trimming cost V 3 bases and J 6 bases; bases outside gene matches: 1. Written as DNA, the CDR3 is TGCGCCAGCAGTGAAGGGACAGGGGGCAATGAGCAGTTCTTC. Protein product: CASSEGTGGNEQFF.

The J gene is TRBJ2-3, the V gene TRBV11-2; 7 bases are a match to TRBD2. The CDR3 length is 14 residues. The V and J ends lost 1 base and 5 bases, in that order; junction bases with no gene match: 3. The germline V gene encodes CDR1 SGHAT and CDR2 FQNNGV. CDR3 DNA: TGTGCCAGCAGCTTAGGCGGGAGACTAGATACGCAGTATTTT. Its protein product is CASSLGGRLDTQYF.

V gene TRBV21-1 combines with J gene TRBJ2-7; the table's D call, TRBD2, has no DNA check behind it. TRBV21-1 is a known pseudogene. The CDR3 totals 13 residues. This chain's CDR3 is CASRGLAGGEQYV. The CDR3 region has the DNA TGTGCCAGCAGGGGACTAGCGGGAGGCGAGCAGTACGTC.